A selection of T cell receptor beta chains follows, all from one sample in a study of shared clonotypes between healthy human individuals. Method: immunoSEQ multiplex PCR; TCRdb's copy keeps in-frame clones and lacks some. Of about 2.4 million clones listed, more than 85% are singletons. The material sequenced was naive CD4+ T cells from PBMCs. Receptors originate from a young man in good health. Some clones in this sample may be carry-over from other donors' samples. Each CDR3 is given with its conserved first and last residue.

j_call	v_call	cdr3_aa
TRBJ2-1	TRBV2	CASSLAGGPNEQFF
TRBJ2-6	TRBV5-4	CASSLRGSGANVLTF
TRBJ2-7	TRBV2	CASSEYPRSAYEQYF
TRBJ2-2	TRBV7-3	CASSFLGGRNTGELFF
TRBJ2-2	TRBV27	CASTHRAGNTGELFF
TRBJ2-3	TRBV5-1	CASSPGSTDTQYF
TRBJ1-2	TRBV30	CAWTDSSGRGYTF
TRBJ1-1	TRBV6-5	CASRHRRNPNTEAFF
TRBJ2-4	TRBV6-5	CASSYEDYSPKYF
TRBJ2-7	TRBV5-1	CASKEGVAGEQYF
TRBJ2-1	TRBV5-4	CASSFRQGSYNEQFF
TRBJ2-2	TRBV9	CASSVSLQREAGELFF
TRBJ1-2	TRBV28	CASRRSVIANYGYTF
TRBJ2-1	TRBV5-6	CASSLYLLAGGLNEQFF
TRBJ2-7	TRBV7-9	CASSLNPGNEQYF
TRBJ2-5	TRBV10-3	CAISETGTGRFGQYF
TRBJ2-3	TRBV25-1	CASSESWTSGGTDTQYF
TRBJ2-3	TRBV7-9	CASSSAGRTTDTQYF
TRBJ1-3	TRBV5-1	CASRLTGGPGTIYF
TRBJ2-1	TRBV14	CASSQDFYNEQFF
TRBJ1-5	TRBV2	CASRRDRDDQPQHF
TRBJ1-1	TRBV5-5	CASSPGGRMNTEAFF
TRBJ2-1	TRBV7-2	CASSYLLQGGEQFF
TRBJ1-3	TRBV6-5	CASRRSWRSGNTIYF
TRBJ2-3	TRBV29-1	CSVGGRSTDTQYF
TRBJ1-1	TRBV18	CASSGGPNTEAFF
TRBJ1-1	TRBV29-1	CSGRRGMNTEAFF
TRBJ2-1	TRBV5-1	CASSLGAGGPWNEQFF
TRBJ2-1	TRBV7-2	CASSTRPGPQSDHEQFF
TRBJ1-3	TRBV28	CASSPLGQGFGNTIYF
TRBJ1-3	TRBV18	CASSPQVGSGNTIYF
TRBJ2-2	TRBV28	CAGGRTGELFF
TRBJ2-3	TRBV28	CASSYRDRHTDTQYF
TRBJ2-1	TRBV6-1	CASRVLAGRDEQFF
TRBJ2-2	TRBV28	CASSQRERTGELFF
TRBJ2-2	TRBV18	CASSPTHTGELFF
TRBJ1-2	TRBV6-6	CASSPDRQRPYGYTF
TRBJ2-7	TRBV15	CATSPRATNAYEQYF
TRBJ2-7	TRBV7-9	CACSGAYEQYF
TRBJ2-5	TRBV11-2	CASSLLVQETQYF
TRBJ1-2	TRBV29-1	CSVEGGSAGYTF
TRBJ1-4	TRBV28	CASSSYGTGGEKLFF